Listed below are T cell receptor beta chains from one sample, sequenced in a study of T cells in Graves' hyperthyroidism and ophthalmopathy. TCRdb independently ran MiXCR on the multiplex PCR reads; one entry per CDR3 protein. The table records about 570,000 distinct CDR3 sequences, 46% of them present only once. The sample was peripheral blood or thyroid tissue (not recorded which). The receptors here all came from an adult woman with Graves' disease, either hyperthyroidism or ophthalmopathy (not recorded which). CDR3s include the opening cysteine and the closing phenylalanine or tryptophan. A D gene is named only where the DNA matches it firmly. Rows give clone size only sometimes, using once, few, many, or a class for an expanded clone.

cdr3_nt: TGTGCCAGCAGCTTTAAGGGGATCTATGGCTACACCTTC
cdr3_aa: CASSFKGIYGYTF
d_call: -
clone_size: many
v_call: TRBV5-4
j_call: TRBJ1-2

cdr3_nt: TGTGCTAGCAGCCGCGGGCTAATCTACGAGCAGTACTTC
cdr3_aa: CASSRGLIYEQYF
d_call: -
clone_size: many
v_call: TRBV7-7
j_call: TRBJ2-7

cdr3_nt: TGCAGTGCTATAGCGGGAGGGTACGAGCAGTACTTC
cdr3_aa: CSAIAGGYEQYF
d_call: TRBD2
clone_size: many
v_call: TRBV20-1
j_call: TRBJ2-7

cdr3_nt: TGTGCCAGCAGCCTCCTGCGGGACAGGTCCTACGAGCAGTACTTC
cdr3_aa: CASSLLRDRSYEQYF
d_call: TRBD1
clone_size: -
v_call: TRBV13
j_call: TRBJ2-7

cdr3_nt: TGTGCCAGCAGCTGGCTGGGGGGTCGCGTTGAGACCCAGTACTTC
cdr3_aa: CASSWLGGRVETQYF
d_call: -
clone_size: -
v_call: TRBV7-2
j_call: TRBJ2-5

cdr3_nt: TGTGCCAGCAGCTTGGATACCGGGACACCTGAAGCTTTCTTT
cdr3_aa: CASSLDTGTPEAFF
d_call: -
clone_size: -
v_call: TRBV7-2
j_call: TRBJ1-1

cdr3_nt: TGTGCCACCAGTGATTGGGCAGGGAACTATGGCTACACCTTC
cdr3_aa: CATSDWAGNYGYTF
d_call: -
clone_size: -
v_call: TRBV24-1
j_call: TRBJ1-2

cdr3_nt: TGTGCCAGCAGCCGGACAGGGAGGCAGACCCAGTACTTC
cdr3_aa: CASSRTGRQTQYF
d_call: TRBD1
clone_size: -
v_call: TRBV11-2
j_call: TRBJ2-5

cdr3_nt: TGTGCCAGCAGCCAGACGACAGGGGGAGGGGGAGAGACCCAGTACTTC
cdr3_aa: CASSQTTGGGGETQYF
d_call: TRBD1
clone_size: few
v_call: TRBV3-1
j_call: TRBJ2-5

cdr3_nt: TGCAGTGCTAGCCCGACAGACCTCCGTGGACAGCCCCAGCATTTT
cdr3_aa: CSASPTDLRGQPQHF
d_call: -
clone_size: few
v_call: TRBV20-1
j_call: TRBJ1-5

cdr3_nt: TGTGCCAGCAGTGGACGTTACAATGAGCAGTTCTTC
cdr3_aa: CASSGRYNEQFF
d_call: -
clone_size: -
v_call: TRBV6-1
j_call: TRBJ2-1

cdr3_nt: TGCAGTGCTAGTACGGCGGGGCCCCAAGAGACCCAGTACTTC
cdr3_aa: CSASTAGPQETQYF
d_call: -
clone_size: -
v_call: TRBV20-1
j_call: TRBJ2-5

cdr3_nt: TGTGCCAGCAGTTTCAGCGCGAACGCTGAAGCTTTCTTT
cdr3_aa: CASSFSANAEAFF
d_call: -
clone_size: -
v_call: TRBV27
j_call: TRBJ1-1

cdr3_nt: TGTGCCAGCAGTCCCAGGGGTTCAGAGGGGACTTGGTACGAGCAGTACTTC
cdr3_aa: CASSPRGSEGTWYEQYF
d_call: -
clone_size: -
v_call: TRBV7-9
j_call: TRBJ2-7

cdr3_nt: TGTGCCAGCAGGAGCAGGGTAGCAGAGACCCAGTACTTC
cdr3_aa: CASRSRVAETQYF
d_call: -
clone_size: many
v_call: TRBV2
j_call: TRBJ2-5

cdr3_nt: TGTGCCAGCAGCTATTCGGGTTTGAGGGCCCCAGCACCCCTCCACTTT
cdr3_aa: CASSYSGLRAPAPLHF
d_call: -
clone_size: -
v_call: TRBV7-2
j_call: TRBJ1-6

cdr3_nt: TGTGCCATCAGTGCTTTGAGGGGCACCACTGAAGCTTTCTTT
cdr3_aa: CAISALRGTTEAFF
d_call: -
clone_size: -
v_call: TRBV10-3
j_call: TRBJ1-1

cdr3_nt: TGCAGTGCTAGAGAGGGGGGGAGGGACGGCTACACCTTC
cdr3_aa: CSAREGGRDGYTF
d_call: -
clone_size: medium-sized
v_call: TRBV20-1
j_call: TRBJ1-2

cdr3_nt: TGTGCCAGCAGCGAGGGCGGGGAGACCCAGTACTTC
cdr3_aa: CASSEGGETQYF
d_call: -
clone_size: many
v_call: TRBV2
j_call: TRBJ2-5

cdr3_nt: TGTGCCATCAGGACACAGTTAGCGGGAGCTAACGAGCAGTACTTC
cdr3_aa: CAIRTQLAGANEQYF
d_call: TRBD2
clone_size: -
v_call: TRBV10-3
j_call: TRBJ2-7